The T cell receptor beta chain described here comes from a study of cytomegalovirus exposure and HLA in healthy donors. Findings of the study overall: Among TCR beta chains, those listed as cytomegalovirus-associated numbered more than 150. Researchers reported that a few CMV-associated chains were confirmed in vitro as CMV antigen-specific.

The germline CDR1 and CDR2 sequences are MGHRA and YSYEKL. V shed 1 base and J shed 0 bases, with 4 bases lying between them. CDR3 length equals 14 residues. Here immunoSEQ multiplex PCR was the method, and the copy in TCRdb shows in-frame clones only, minus some. The sample lists more than 60,000 clones, about 97% occurring once. This clone was counted once. The antigen is undetermined. The sample consisted of PBMCs. The rearrangement joins TRBV4-1 to TRBJ1-3, with unresolved D. This sequence was found in a woman aged 18-29 years in good health and CMV-seropositive. CDR3 sequence: CASSQALSGNTIYF. For the CDR3, the DNA is TGCGCCAGCAGCCAAGCCCTCTCTGGAAACACCATATATTTT.